These T cell receptor beta chains were read from a single sample in a study of blood T cell repertoires in COVID-19. The protocol was immunoSEQ multiplex PCR, while the TCRdb copy is restricted to in-frame clones and leaves out a portion. The data hold 180,000 or so clones, with approximately 89% observed a single time. The sample comprised PBMCs or T cells enriched from blood (not recorded which). The receptors shown here come from a woman in her 40s with acute COVID-19. CDR3s include the opening cysteine and the closing phenylalanine or tryptophan. D genes are given only for firm matches. Rows may omit the clone size; those that give it use once, few, many or a size class.

TRBJ2-1,TRBV10-3,NA,NA,CAISEWTELGGEQFF,TGTGCCATCAGTGAGTGGACAGAACTGGGCGGTGAGCAGTTCTTC
TRBJ2-7,TRBV19,NA,NA,CASSIGLAPGYEQYF,TGTGCCAGTAGTATAGGGCTAGCCCCCGGCTACGAGCAGTACTTC
TRBJ2-7,TRBV19,TRBD1,NA,CASSPGTGGYEQYF,TGTGCCAGTAGTCCGGGGACAGGGGGCTACGAGCAGTACTTC
TRBJ2-3,TRBV2,NA,NA,CASSPILADTQYF,TGTGCCAGCAGTCCTATACTAGCAGATACGCAGTATTTT
TRBJ2-3,TRBV7-8,NA,NA,CASSSLESTTDTQYF,TGTGCCAGCAGCTCCCTAGAATCGACCACAGATACGCAGTATTTT
TRBJ2-1,TRBV7-2,NA,NA,CASSFVLPSLAEQFF,TGTGCCAGCAGCTTTGTATTACCTAGCCTCGCAGAGCAGTTCTTC
TRBJ1-4,TRBV27,NA,NA,CASRPIKGDNEKLFF,TGTGCCAGTAGGCCTATAAAAGGGGATAATGAAAAACTGTTTTTT
TRBJ1-1,TRBV27,NA,NA,CASSLRQGLTEAFF,TGTGCCAGCAGTCTACGCCAGGGGCTCACTGAAGCTTTCTTT
TRBJ1-3,TRBV15,TRBD1,NA,CATSRVGQGGNTIYF,TGTGCCACCAGCAGAGTTGGACAGGGAGGAAACACCATATATTTT
TRBJ2-7,TRBV6-5,TRBD2,NA,CASSYQRDVEQYF,TGTGCCAGCAGTTACCAGCGGGATGTCGAGCAGTACTTC
TRBJ2-1,TRBV7-2,TRBD2,NA,CASSPRLAGEQFF,TGTGCCAGCAGCCCCCGACTAGCAGGTGAGCAGTTCTTC
TRBJ2-5,TRBV7-3,TRBD1,NA,CASSPSAGTGLETQYF,TGTGCCAGCAGCCCATCGGCCGGGACAGGGCTAGAGACCCAGTACTTC
TRBJ2-7,TRBV7-6,NA,few,CASSLGLANNYEQYF,TGTGCCAGCAGCTTAGGCCTAGCGAACAACTACGAGCAGTACTTC
TRBJ1-4,TRBV2,NA,NA,CASRDSLISATNEKLFF,TGTGCCAGCAGGGACAGTCTTATTTCCGCAACTAATGAAAAACTGTTTTTT
TRBJ2-3,TRBV19,NA,NA,CASSASSTSTDTQYF,TGTGCCAGTAGTGCATCTAGCACTAGCACAGATACGCAGTATTTT
TRBJ2-2,TRBV25-1,TRBD2,NA,CASRKREDTGELFF,TGTGCCAGCAGGAAACGGGAGGACACCGGGGAGCTGTTTTTT
TRBJ1-1,TRBV5-1,TRBD1,NA,CASSPNLDRGTEAFF,TGCGCCAGCAGCCCGAACCTGGACAGGGGCACTGAAGCTTTCTTT
TRBJ1-2,TRBV12-3/TRBV12-4,NA,NA,CASSFYLNYGYTF,TGTGCCAGCAGTTTTTATTTGAACTATGGCTACACCTTC
TRBJ2-5,TRBV3-1/TRBV3-2,NA,NA,CASSQDLRTGETQYF,TGTGCCAGCAGCCAAGACCTCAGGACGGGGGAGACCCAGTACTTC
TRBJ2-2,TRBV4-3,TRBD2,NA,CASSQGLAGADFVTGELFF,TGCGCCAGCAGCCAAGGACTAGCGGGAGCGGATTTTGTCACCGGGGAGCTGTTTTTT
TRBJ2-7,TRBV28,NA,NA,CASSFEGTYEQYF,TGTGCCAGCAGTTTCGAGGGTACCTACGAGCAGTACTTC
TRBJ1-2,TRBV2,NA,NA,CASSEGPLYGYTF,TGTGCCAGCAGTGAGGGGCCCCTCTATGGCTACACCTTC
TRBJ2-6,TRBV30,NA,NA,CAWDKRGSGANVLTF,TGTGCCTGGGACAAACGGGGCTCTGGGGCCAACGTCCTGACTTTC
TRBJ2-3,TRBV20-1,NA,NA,CSASQLGVGDTQYF,TGCAGTGCTAGTCAACTGGGAGTGGGAGATACGCAGTATTTT
TRBJ1-5,TRBV28,NA,NA,CASSLRGPGNQPQHF,TGTGCCAGCAGTCTGCGAGGCCCTGGCAATCAGCCCCAGCATTTT
TRBJ1-5,TRBV28,NA,few,CASIAQGNSNQPQHF,TGTGCCAGCATCGCCCAGGGAAATAGCAATCAGCCCCAGCATTTT
TRBJ2-2,TRBV19,NA,NA,CASTHRGGTGELFF,TGTGCCAGTACCCACAGGGGGGGAACCGGGGAGCTGTTTTTT
TRBJ2-7,TRBV5-5,TRBD2,NA,CASSGRLAGGNHEQYF,TGTGCCAGCAGCGGACGACTAGCGGGGGGGAACCACGAGCAGTACTTC
TRBJ2-2,TRBV7-2,NA,NA,CASRVDWGAGELFF,TGTGCCAGCAGGGTTGACTGGGGGGCCGGGGAGCTGTTTTTT
TRBJ1-6,TRBV28,NA,NA,CASSLWGSGGPSSYNSPLHF,TGTGCCAGCAGTTTATGGGGTTCCGGGGGGCCGAGCTCCTATAATTCACCCCTCCACTTT
TRBJ2-1,TRBV2,NA,NA,CASSFDLPRVNEQFF,TGTGCCAGCAGTTTTGACCTTCCACGGGTAAATGAGCAGTTCTTC
TRBJ2-2,TRBV19,TRBD2,NA,CASSIGLAGGSYTGELFF,TGTGCCAGTAGTATTGGTCTAGCGGGAGGGAGCTACACCGGGGAGCTGTTTTTT
TRBJ1-2,TRBV7-9,TRBD1,few,CASSPVGQGYYGYTF,TGTGCCAGCAGCCCCGTCGGACAGGGCTACTATGGCTACACCTTC
TRBJ2-5,TRBV27,TRBD1,NA,CASSRDRGVVETQYF,TGTGCCAGCAGTCGGGACAGGGGGGTTGTGGAGACCCAGTACTTC
TRBJ1-3,TRBV19,NA,NA,CASRRTAEGSGNTIYF,TGTGCCAGTAGGAGGACAGCCGAGGGCTCTGGAAACACCATATATTTT
TRBJ1-4,TRBV5-1,NA,NA,CASSRESSLNEKLFF,TGCGCCAGCAGCCGAGAGAGTTCTTTGAATGAAAAACTGTTTTTT
TRBJ2-3,TRBV19,TRBD2,NA,CASSDSGGASDTQYF,TGTGCCAGTAGTGATAGCGGGGGGGCATCAGATACGCAGTATTTT
TRBJ2-4,TRBV4-1,TRBD2,once,CASSEIGIVTSGRATDIQYF,TGCGCCAGCAGCGAAATAGGAATTGTGACTAGCGGGAGGGCCACTGACATTCAGTACTTC
TRBJ2-7,TRBV19,NA,NA,CASSMVAGDSYEQYF,TGTGCCAGTAGTATGGTCGCAGGGGACTCCTACGAGCAGTACTTC
TRBJ2-2,TRBV9,NA,NA,CASSVEVGANTGELFF,TGTGCCAGCAGCGTAGAGGTGGGAGCGAACACCGGGGAGCTGTTTTTT
TRBJ2-7,TRBV14,NA,NA,CASSHLSYEQYF,TGTGCCAGCAGCCATCTTTCTTACGAGCAGTACTTC
TRBJ1-6,TRBV19,NA,NA,CASSIQGGNSPLHF,TGTGCCAGTAGTATTCAGGGTGGTAATTCACCCCTCCACTTT
TRBJ1-4,TRBV19,TRBD1,NA,CASSTRTGGATNEKLFF,TGTGCCAGTAGTACCCGGACAGGGGGCGCAACTAATGAAAAACTGTTTTTT
TRBJ2-7,TRBV5-5,NA,NA,CASSFFGGSYEQYF,TGTGCCAGCAGCTTTTTCGGGGGATCATACGAGCAGTACTTC
TRBJ2-3,TRBV19,TRBD1,NA,CASSARQGGVADTQYF,TGTGCCAGTAGTGCCCGACAGGGGGGTGTAGCAGATACGCAGTATTTT
TRBJ2-2,TRBV9,TRBD2,NA,CASSPGGRGGAGELFF,TGTGCCAGCAGCCCCGGTGGGCGGGGGGGTGCCGGGGAGCTGTTTTTT
TRBJ1-2,TRBV6-6,NA,NA,CASSAANLNYGYTF,TGTGCCAGCAGCGCAGCGAATTTAAACTATGGCTACACCTTC
TRBJ2-7,TRBV18,NA,NA,CASSPPWVSDNYEQYF,TGTGCCAGCTCACCACCTTGGGTATCCGACAACTACGAGCAGTACTTC
TRBJ2-1,TRBV28,NA,many,CASSHPSYGRGEQFF,TGTGCCAGCAGCCACCCCAGCTATGGTCGCGGTGAGCAGTTCTTC
TRBJ2-1,TRBV3-1/TRBV3-2,TRBD2,NA,CASSKGLAGENEQFF,TGTGCCAGCAGCAAGGGACTAGCGGGGGAAAATGAGCAGTTCTTC
TRBJ2-7,TRBV3-1/TRBV3-2,NA,NA,CASSHPPVSYEQYF,TGTGCCAGCAGCCATCCCCCCGTTTCTTACGAGCAGTACTTC
TRBJ2-7,TRBV6-5,TRBD2,NA,CASSYSITSGAYEQYF,TGTGCCAGCAGTTACTCAATCACTAGCGGGGCATACGAGCAGTACTTC
TRBJ2-7,TRBV7-2,TRBD2,NA,CASNRRAGGPWDF,TGTGCCAGCAACCGTCGAGCGGGGGGGCCGTGGGACTTC
TRBJ2-3,TRBV5-1,NA,NA,CASSLEGLTAADTQYF,TGCGCCAGCAGCTTGGAGGGCTTGACAGCCGCAGATACGCAGTATTTT
TRBJ1-4,TRBV18,TRBD1,NA,CASSPPGTVNEKLFF,TGTGCCAGCTCCCCGCCGGGGACAGTCAATGAAAAACTGTTTTTT